The 21 T cell receptor beta chains listed next were all sequenced from one sample in a study of T-cell memory formation after mild COVID-19. TCRdb re-called the 5' RACE reads through MiXCR, storing one row per CDR3 protein. The sample consists of approximately 560,000 distinct CDR3 sequences, around 16% of them appearing once. The sample taken for sequencing was PBMCs or a T cell subset sorted from them (not recorded which). The receptors originated from an adult woman who had mild COVID-19 (a few samples of this study predate the infection). Cell type and time point are not known.

The V gene is TRBV4-1, the J gene TRBJ2-7; TRBD1 agrees at 10 bases. J lost 7 bases, V lost 3 bases, and 12 bases had no gene match. There are 16 residues in the CDR3. Germline values: CDR1 MGHRA, CDR2 YSYEKL. The CDR3, as DNA: TGCGCCAGCAGCCAGGATCCGGGACAGGGGCCGAGGGAGCAGTACTTC. It specifies CASSQDPGQGPREQYF.

This clonotype appeared a few times. The rearrangement uses TRBV5-1 and TRBJ2-7; no clear D gene. The CDR3 sequence is 15 residues long. Per germline, CDR1 SGHRS and CDR2 YFSETQ. With 0 bases removed from V and 1 base from J, the gap between germline ends came to 11 bases. As DNA, the CDR3 is TGCGCCAGCAGCTTGGCCGTCACCCCGTCCTACGAGCAGTACTTC. Its translation is CASSLAVTPSYEQYF. The whole variable domain, filled in from reference TRBV5-1 and TRBJ2-7, reads KAGVTQTPRYLIKTRGQQVTLSCSPISGHRSVSWYQQTPGQGLQFLFEYFSETQRNKGNFPGRFSGRQFSNSRSEMNVSTLELGDSALYLCASSLAVTPSYEQYFGPGTRLTVT.

The CDR3 here is CATSGVGPASTDTQYF. The CDR3 nucleotides are TGTGCCACCAGTGGCGTAGGCCCCGCTAGCACAGATACGCAGTATTTT. This chain connects TRBV24-1 to TRBJ2-3; D gene unclear. Germline V gene data show CDR1 as KGHDR and CDR2 as SFDVKD. The CDR3 spans 16 residues. Trimming pared 5 bases from V and 0 bases from J, leaving 14 bases between.

V and J are TRBV7-2 and TRBJ1-1; possible D gene TRBD1, 5 bases. Germline CDR1 and CDR2: SGHTA and FQGNSA. This CDR3 comprises 14 residues. V was trimmed by 2 bases and J by 4 bases, leaving 11 bases between them. This chain's CDR3 is CASSLSYQGTEAFF. Here the CDR3 DNA reads TGTGCCAGCAGCTTAAGCTACCAGGGCACTGAAGCTTTCTTT.

This clonotype was counted at least ten times. This chain links TRBV7-2 with TRBJ2-1; 7 bases fit TRBD2. The CDR3 has 15 residues. Germline CDR1 SGHTA, CDR2 FQGNSA. The V gene end was trimmed by 3 bases and the J gene end by 10 bases; junction bases not matched to a gene: 12. CDR3 in DNA: TGTGCCAGCAGCTTGGGGGGACTACCTCTTCAAGAGCAGTTCTTC. It translates to CASSLGGLPLQEQFF. Variable domain in full (rest from reference TRBV7-2 and TRBJ2-1): GAGVSQSPSNKVTEKGKDVELRCDPISGHTALYWYRQSLGQGLEFLIYFQGNSAPDKSGLPSDRFSAERTGGSVSTLTIQRTQQEDSAVYLCASSLGGLPLQEQFFGPGTRLTVL.

CDR3 protein: CASSAGLAPSGQFF. The CDR3 DNA follows: TGTGCCAGCAGCGCCGGACTGGCCCCGTCGGGCCAGTTCTTC. The J gene is TRBJ2-1, the V gene TRBV6-1; a possible D gene is TRBD2 (5 bases). Per the germline V gene, CDR1 is MNHNS and CDR2 is SASEGT. This CDR3 comprises 14 residues. The V end lost 6 bases, the J end lost 13 bases, and 22 bases lay between the germline ends.

CDR3 loop: CASSHLDRNSPLHF. In DNA, the CDR3 is TGTGCCAGCAGCCATCTGGACCGTAATTCACCCCTCCACTTT. The rearrangement joins TRBV3-1 to TRBJ1-6; no definite D call. V dropped 3 bases and J dropped 6 bases, with 9 bases sitting between them. The germline V gene has CDR1 LGHDT and CDR2 YNNKEL (reference sequence). The CDR3 runs to 14 residues.

The V call is TRBV29-1, the J call TRBJ1-3; no clear D gene. The CDR3 runs to 12 residues. Germline V lookup: CDR1 SQVTM, CDR2 ANQGSEA. V shed 5 bases and J shed 2 bases, with 7 bases lying between them. The CDR3 spells CSVSPAGNTIYF. CDR3 bases: TGCAGCGTTTCACCCGCTGGAAACACCATATATTTT.

This clonotype has only a few counts. A junction end diverges from the germline sequence, so it may reflect a read error. The chain couples TRBV6-5 to TRBJ1-2; no reliable D call. From germline, CDR1 is MNHEY and CDR2 SVGAGI. This CDR3 is 12 amino acids long. This CDR3 is CASSYSQEKLSF. The CDR3 DNA reads TGTGCCAGCAGTTACTCGCAGGAAAAACTTAGCTTC.

This clonotype came up many times. This chain connects TRBV20-1 to TRBJ1-1, with D unresolved. Trimming took 3 bases from V and 1 from J, leaving 6 bases between them. CDR3 length equals 12 residues. Germline CDR1 reads DFQATT; CDR2 reads SNEGSKA (reference sequence). The DNA for the CDR3 is TGCAGTGCTAGTGGTGCGAACACTGAAGCTTTCTTT. It is translated as CSASGANTEAFF.

This clonotype was observed a few times. The rearrangement uses TRBV5-1 and TRBJ2-7; 10 bases align to TRBD2. With 1 base clipped from V and 0 bases from J, the junction kept 7 bases outside the gene matches. Germline CDR1 SGHRS, CDR2 YFSETQ. This CDR3 contains 17 residues. The CDR3 DNA reads as TGCGCCAGCAGCTTGACGGCAAGCGGGAGGGCCTCCTACGAGCAGTACTTC. Encoded protein: CASSLTASGRASYEQYF.

J is TRBJ2-5 and V is TRBV11-2; D might be TRBD2 (6 bases). Germline V CDR1 and CDR2: SGHAT, FQNNGV. The germline V and J ends were trimmed by 5 bases and 4 bases, with 20 bases remaining between them. This CDR3 is built from 16 residues. The CDR3 loop reads CASSRPGLAWRETQYF. The CDR3 DNA follows: TGTGCCAGCAGCCGCCCGGGGCTAGCGTGGAGAGAGACCCAGTACTTC.

This clonotype was observed a few times. The chain carries TRBV6-5 and TRBJ2-7, with 7 bases identical to TRBD1. Germline CDR1 is MNHEY and CDR2 is SVGAGI. The V segment lost 0 bases and the J segment 7 bases; nucleotides outside the gene matches: 3. The CDR3 is 13 amino acids. DNA for the CDR3: TGTGCCAGCAGTTACTCCAACAGGGGAGAGCAGTACTTC. This translates into CASSYSNRGEQYF.

This rearrangement joins TRBV4-2 to TRBJ2-3; D may correspond to TRBD1 or TRBD2 (5 bases each). Trimming stripped 0 bases from V and 0 bases from J, with 10 bases between. Germline assignment: CDR1 LGHNA and CDR2 YNFKEQ. The CDR3 has 16 amino acids. This chain's CDR3 is CASSQEGRSSTDTQYF. Written as DNA, the CDR3 is TGTGCCAGCAGCCAAGAGGGACGGTCTAGCACAGATACGCAGTATTTT.

The rearrangement links TRBV6-5 to TRBJ1-1, with D unresolved. With 1 base removed from V and 4 bases from J, the gap between germline ends came to 13 bases. The CDR3 extends over 15 amino acids. Per the germline V gene, CDR1 is MNHEY and CDR2 is SVGAGI. The CDR3 DNA follows: TGTGCCAGCAGTTACTACCCCGGTCGGGGCACTGAAGCTTTCTTT. Protein: CASSYYPGRGTEAFF.

V usage is TRBV4-2 and J usage is TRBJ2-7, with 7 bases fitting TRBD2. Germline-derived CDR1 and CDR2 are LGHNA and YNFKEQ. The CDR3 consists of 16 residues. The V and J ends lost 2 bases and 3 bases, in that order; junction bases with no gene match: 10. This CDR3 reads CASSQLAGVPSYEQYF. The DNA of the CDR3 is TGTGCCAGCAGCCAACTGGCGGGAGTGCCCAGCTACGAGCAGTACTTC.

This sequence joins TRBV18 and TRBJ2-1, with 9 positions matching TRBD2. The CDR3 runs to 17 residues. The V segment lost 1 base and the J segment 4 bases; nucleotides outside the gene matches: 8. Germline CDR1 and CDR2: KGHSH and LQKENI. In DNA form, the CDR3 reads TGTGCCAGCTCACCACGGGGGCAGCGGGGGGCGTACAATGAGCAGTTCTTC. Amino acid sequence: CASSPRGQRGAYNEQFF.

The chain couples TRBV7-2 to TRBJ2-7; no clear D. The CDR3 loop spans 15 amino acids. Germline V gene lookup returns CDR1 SGHTA and CDR2 FQGNSA. Trimming shortened V by 4 bases and J by 0 bases, and 13 bases separated the two germline ends. Here the CDR3 reads CASSSMDGYSYEQYF. Written as DNA, the CDR3 is TGTGCCAGCAGCTCCATGGACGGTTACTCCTACGAGCAGTACTTC.

The chain uses TRBV7-3 and TRBJ2-1; 11 positions match TRBD2. The trim removed 4 bases at V and 6 bases at J, leaving 5 bases unmatched. The CDR3 contains 15 residues. From germline, CDR1 is SGHTA and CDR2 FQGTGA. CDR3 loop: CASSSTSGVINEQFF. CDR3 sequence (DNA): TGTGCCAGCAGCTCGACTAGCGGGGTGATCAATGAGCAGTTCTTC.

In DNA, the CDR3 is TGTGCCAGCAGCCATTTTGGGGGTTCTGAAGCTTTCTTT. Its protein product is CASSHFGGSEAFF. This chain uses TRBV3-1 with TRBJ1-1; tentative D call: TRBD1 (5 bases). This CDR3 comprises 13 residues. The germline V gene encodes CDR1 LGHDT and CDR2 YNNKEL (reference sequence). V lost 3 bases to trimming and J lost 6 bases, with 11 bases between them.

The chain carries TRBV7-9 and TRBJ1-2; 7 bases agree with TRBD1. The CDR3 extends over 15 amino acids. From germline, CDR1 is SEHNR and CDR2 FQNEAQ (reference sequence). The trim removed 2 bases at V and 2 bases at J, leaving 5 bases unmatched. The DNA of the CDR3 is TGTGCCAGCAGCTTACGTGACAGGGAGAACTATGGCTACACCTTC. Protein product: CASSLRDRENYGYTF.